The following is a T cell receptor (beta chain) sequence with its context. The antigen is undetermined. This sample was included in a study of T cell responses to AZD1222 COVID-19 vaccine. Study-level findings and limits: Vaccine-associated CD4 TCRs spanned spike, dominant at 160-218 and 743-854. Repertoires were obtained only post-peak T cell response. Reports indicate that nearly half of spike-specific TCRs are directed at unmutated variant regions.

Analyses pooled second doses at about 4 or about 12 weeks. TCRdb's copy holds only in-frame clones and misses some; the assay was immunoSEQ multiplex PCR. Of about 110,000 clones in the sample, about nine tenths are singletons; the top ten hold more than 6%. The V end was cut by 1 base, the J end by 4 bases, with 5 bases between. This CDR3 contains 13 residues. Germline-derived CDR1 and CDR2 are MGHRA and YSYEKL. The clonotype originates from an adult who received the AZD1222 COVID-19 vaccine. V is TRBV4-1 and J is TRBJ2-1, with D uncertain. The material sequenced was peripheral blood, taken 28 days after the second AZD1222 dose. The CDR3, as DNA: TGCGCCAGCAGCCAAGTACTTTACAATGAGCAGTTCTTC. It codes for CASSQVLYNEQFF.